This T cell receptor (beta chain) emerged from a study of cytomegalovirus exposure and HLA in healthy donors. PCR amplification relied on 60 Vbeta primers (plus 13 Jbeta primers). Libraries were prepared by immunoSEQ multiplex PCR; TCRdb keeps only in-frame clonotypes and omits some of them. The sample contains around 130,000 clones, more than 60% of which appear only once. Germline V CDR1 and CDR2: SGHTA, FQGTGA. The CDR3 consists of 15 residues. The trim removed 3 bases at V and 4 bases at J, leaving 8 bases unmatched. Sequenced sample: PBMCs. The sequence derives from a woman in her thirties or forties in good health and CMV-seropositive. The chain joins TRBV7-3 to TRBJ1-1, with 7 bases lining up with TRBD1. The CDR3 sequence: CASSLEGAAGTEAFF. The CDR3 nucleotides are TGTGCCAGCAGCTTGGAGGGGGCAGCCGGCACTGAAGCTTTCTTT.